This T cell receptor beta chain emerged from a study of T cell responses to AZD1222 COVID-19 vaccine. Using immunoSEQ multiplex PCR, the repertoire was profiled, and TCRdb retains in-frame clones only, with some absent. Of approximately 130,000 clones listed, approximately 88% are singletons. Study results and limitations: Among those given AZD1222, only 6 or 7 were seropositive at baseline. Dominant at 160-218 and 743-854, vaccine-associated CD4 TCRs also spanned spike.

A remark on this clone: Its antigen is not known.

With 5 bases removed from V and 5 bases from J, the gap between germline ends came to 9 bases. The CDR3 length is 12 residues. Per germline, CDR1 LGHNA and CDR2 YSLEER. The chain links TRBV4-3 to TRBJ1-1; D is undetermined. The sample here was peripheral blood, taken 28 days after the second AZD1222 dose. The receptor was derived from an adult who received the AZD1222 COVID-19 vaccine. Here the CDR3 reads CASSEGRTEAFF. CDR3 DNA: TGCGCCAGCAGCGAGGGTCGGACTGAAGCTTTCTTT.